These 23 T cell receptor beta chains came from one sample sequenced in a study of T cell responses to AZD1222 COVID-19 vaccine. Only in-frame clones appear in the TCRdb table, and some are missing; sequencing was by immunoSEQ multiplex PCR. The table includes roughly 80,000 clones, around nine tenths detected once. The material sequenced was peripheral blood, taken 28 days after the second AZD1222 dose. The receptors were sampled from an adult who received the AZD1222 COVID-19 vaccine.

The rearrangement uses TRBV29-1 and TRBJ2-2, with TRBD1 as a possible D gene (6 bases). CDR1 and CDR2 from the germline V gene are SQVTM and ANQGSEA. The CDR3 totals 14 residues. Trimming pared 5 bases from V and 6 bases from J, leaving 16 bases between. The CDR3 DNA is TGCAGCGTTTATGCCGGGACAATGGCCGGGGAGCTGTTTTTT. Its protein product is CSVYAGTMAGELFF.

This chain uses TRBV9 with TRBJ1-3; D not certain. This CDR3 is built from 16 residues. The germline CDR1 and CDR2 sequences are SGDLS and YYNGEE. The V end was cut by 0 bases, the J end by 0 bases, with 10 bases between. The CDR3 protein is CASSVVGSLSGNTIYF. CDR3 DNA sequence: TGTGCCAGCAGCGTAGTGGGTTCCCTCTCTGGAAACACCATATATTTT.

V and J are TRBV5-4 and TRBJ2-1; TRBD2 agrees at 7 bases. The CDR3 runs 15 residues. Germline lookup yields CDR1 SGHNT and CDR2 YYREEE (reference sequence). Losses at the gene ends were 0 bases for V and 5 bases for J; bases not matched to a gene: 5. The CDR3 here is CASSLGTREHNEQFF. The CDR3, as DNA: TGTGCCAGCAGCTTGGGGACTAGAGAGCACAATGAGCAGTTCTTC.

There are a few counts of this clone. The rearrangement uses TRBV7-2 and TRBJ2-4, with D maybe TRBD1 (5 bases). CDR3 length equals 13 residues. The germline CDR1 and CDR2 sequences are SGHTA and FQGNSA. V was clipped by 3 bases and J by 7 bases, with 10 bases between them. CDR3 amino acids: CASSFSGSNIQYF. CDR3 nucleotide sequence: TGTGCCAGCAGCTTTTCAGGGTCCAACATTCAGTACTTC.

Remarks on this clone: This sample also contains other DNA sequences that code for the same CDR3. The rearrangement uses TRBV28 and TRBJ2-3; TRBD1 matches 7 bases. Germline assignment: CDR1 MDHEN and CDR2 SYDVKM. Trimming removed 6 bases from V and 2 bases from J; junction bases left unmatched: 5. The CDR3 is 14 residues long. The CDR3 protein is CASSSGGSTDTQYF. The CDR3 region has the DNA TGTGCCAGCAGCTCAGGGGGTTCCACAGATACGCAGTATTTT. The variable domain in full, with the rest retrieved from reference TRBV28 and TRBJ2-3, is DVKVTQSSRYLVKRTGEKVFLECVQDMDHENMFWYRQDPGLGLRLIYFSYDVKMKEKGDIPEGYSVSREKKERFSLILESASTNQTSMYLCASSSGGSTDTQYFGPGTRLTVL.

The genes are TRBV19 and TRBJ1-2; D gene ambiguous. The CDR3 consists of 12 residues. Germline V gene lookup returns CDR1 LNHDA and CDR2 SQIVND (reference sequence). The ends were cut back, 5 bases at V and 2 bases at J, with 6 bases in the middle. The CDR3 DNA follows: TGTGCCAGTAGTCGGTGGAACTATGGCTACACCTTC. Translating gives CASSRWNYGYTF.

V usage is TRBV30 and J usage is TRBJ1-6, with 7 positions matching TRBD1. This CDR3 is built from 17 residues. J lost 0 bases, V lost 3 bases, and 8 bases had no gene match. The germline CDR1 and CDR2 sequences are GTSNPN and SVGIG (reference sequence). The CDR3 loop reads CAWRTGTTSSYNSPLHF. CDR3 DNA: TGTGCCTGGAGGACAGGGACCACGAGCTCCTATAATTCACCCCTCCACTTT. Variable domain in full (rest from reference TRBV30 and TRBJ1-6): SQTIHQWPATLVQPVGSPLSLECTVEGTSNPNLYWYRQAAGRGLQLLFYSVGIGQISSEVPQNLSASRPQDRQFILSSKKLLLSDSGFYLCAWRTGTTSSYNSPLHFGNGTRLTVT.

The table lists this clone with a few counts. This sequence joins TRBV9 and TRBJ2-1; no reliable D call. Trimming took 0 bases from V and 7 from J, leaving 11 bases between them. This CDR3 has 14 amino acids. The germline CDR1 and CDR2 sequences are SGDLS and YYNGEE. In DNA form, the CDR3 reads TGTGCCAGCAGCGTAGCGGCCCTTCGAAATGAGCAGTTCTTC. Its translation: CASSVAALRNEQFF.

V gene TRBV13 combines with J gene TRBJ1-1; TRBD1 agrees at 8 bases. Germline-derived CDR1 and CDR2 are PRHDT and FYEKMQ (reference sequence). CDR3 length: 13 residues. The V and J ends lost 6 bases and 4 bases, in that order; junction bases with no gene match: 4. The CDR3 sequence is CASRTGEGTEAFF. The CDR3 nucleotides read TGTGCCAGCAGGACAGGGGAGGGCACTGAAGCTTTCTTT.

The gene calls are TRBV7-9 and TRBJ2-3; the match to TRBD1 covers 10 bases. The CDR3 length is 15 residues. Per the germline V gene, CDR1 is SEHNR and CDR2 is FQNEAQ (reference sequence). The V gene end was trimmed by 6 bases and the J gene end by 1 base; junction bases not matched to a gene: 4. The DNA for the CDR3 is TGTGCCAGCAGGATAGGGACAGGGGGCACAGATACGCAGTATTTT. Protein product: CASRIGTGGTDTQYF.

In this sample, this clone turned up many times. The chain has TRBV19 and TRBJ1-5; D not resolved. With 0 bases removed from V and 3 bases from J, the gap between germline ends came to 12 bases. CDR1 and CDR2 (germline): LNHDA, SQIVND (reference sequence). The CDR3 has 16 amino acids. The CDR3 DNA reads TGTGCCAGTAGTATAGATCTATCAGGTTTCAATCAGCCCCAGCATTTT. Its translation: CASSIDLSGFNQPQHF.

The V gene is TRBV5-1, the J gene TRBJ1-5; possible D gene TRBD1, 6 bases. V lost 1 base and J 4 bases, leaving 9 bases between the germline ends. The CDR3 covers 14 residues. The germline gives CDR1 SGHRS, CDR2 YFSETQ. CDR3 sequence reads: CASSLTTGNQPQHF. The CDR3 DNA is TGCGCCAGCAGCTTGACGACAGGTAATCAGCCCCAGCATTTT.

This CDR3 is CASSPGSRVDTEAFF. As DNA, the CDR3 is TGTGCCAGCTCACCCGGGTCCAGGGTCGACACTGAAGCTTTCTTT. The chain combines TRBV18 with TRBJ1-1; perhaps TRBD1 as D (5 bases). CDR1 is KGHSH, CDR2 LQKENI, per germline. The ends were cut back, 3 bases at V and 3 bases at J, with 14 bases in the middle. The CDR3 runs 15 residues.

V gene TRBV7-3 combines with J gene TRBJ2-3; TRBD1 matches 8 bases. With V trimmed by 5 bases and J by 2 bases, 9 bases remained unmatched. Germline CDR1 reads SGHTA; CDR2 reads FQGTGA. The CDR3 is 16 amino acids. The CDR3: CASSPGRTGFTDTQYF. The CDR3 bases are TGTGCCAGCAGCCCCGGCAGGACAGGGTTCACAGATACGCAGTATTTT. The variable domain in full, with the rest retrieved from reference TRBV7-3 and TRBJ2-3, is GAGVSQTPSNKVTEKGKYVELRCDPISGHTALYWYRQSLGQGPEFLIYFQGTGAADDSGLPNDRFFAVRPEGSVSTLKIQRTERGDSAVYLCASSPGRTGFTDTQYFGPGTRLTVL.

CDR3 sequence (DNA): TGCGCCAGCAGCTTGGTCGGAGATTTGAACACTGAAGCTTTCTTT. It is translated as CASSLVGDLNTEAFF. This rearrangement joins TRBV5-1 to TRBJ1-1; D uncertain. V shed 0 bases and J shed 0 bases, with 9 bases lying between them. The CDR3 has 15 residues. Germline V gives CDR1 SGHRS, CDR2 YFSETQ.

The CDR3 nucleotides are TGTGCCAGTCGACTGGGACAGGCGGATGGCTACACCTTC. Its protein is CASRLGQADGYTF. The chain couples TRBV19 to TRBJ1-2; 8 bases align to TRBD1. CDR3 length: 13 residues. V lost 8 bases, J lost 6 bases, and 8 bases stayed unmatched. Germline-derived CDR1 and CDR2 are LNHDA and SQIVND (reference sequence).

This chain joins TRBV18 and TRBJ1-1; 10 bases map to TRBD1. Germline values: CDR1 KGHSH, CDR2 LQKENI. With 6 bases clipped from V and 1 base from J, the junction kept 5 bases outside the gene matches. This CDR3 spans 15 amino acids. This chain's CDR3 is CASSPGTGENTEAFF. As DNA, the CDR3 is TGTGCCAGCTCCCCAGGGACAGGGGAGAACACTGAAGCTTTCTTT.

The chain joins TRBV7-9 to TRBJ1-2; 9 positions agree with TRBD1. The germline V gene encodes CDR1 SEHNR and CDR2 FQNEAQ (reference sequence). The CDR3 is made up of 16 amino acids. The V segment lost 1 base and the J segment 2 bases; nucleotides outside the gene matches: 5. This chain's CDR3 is CASSLGWDRENYGYTF. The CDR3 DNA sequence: TGTGCCAGCAGCTTAGGTTGGGACAGGGAGAACTATGGCTACACCTTC. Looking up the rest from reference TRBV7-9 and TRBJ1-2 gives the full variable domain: DTGVSQNPRHKITKRGQNVTFRCDPISEHNRLYWYRQTLGQGPEFLTYFQNEAQLEKSRLLSDRFSAERPKGSFSTLEIQRTEQGDSAMYLCASSLGWDRENYGYTFGSGTRLTVV.

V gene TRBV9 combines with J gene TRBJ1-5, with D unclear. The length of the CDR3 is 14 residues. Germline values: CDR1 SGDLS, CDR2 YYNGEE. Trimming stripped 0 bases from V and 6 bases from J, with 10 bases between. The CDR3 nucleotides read TGTGCCAGCAGCGTAGGGGCAGTCGGTCAGCCCCAGCATTTT. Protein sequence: CASSVGAVGQPQHF. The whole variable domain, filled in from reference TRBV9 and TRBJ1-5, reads DSGVTQTPKHLITATGQRVTLRCSPRSGDLSVYWYQQSLDQGLQFLIQYYNGEERAKGNILERFSAQQFPDLHSELNLSSLELGDSALYFCASSVGAVGQPQHFGDGTRLSIL.

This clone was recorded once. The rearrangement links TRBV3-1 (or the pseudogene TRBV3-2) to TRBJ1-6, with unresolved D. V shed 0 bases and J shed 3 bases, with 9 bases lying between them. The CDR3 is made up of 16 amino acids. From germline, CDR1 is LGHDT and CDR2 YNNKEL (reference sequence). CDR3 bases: TGTGCCAGCAGCCAAGAGCCAGTGAACTATAATTCACCCCTCCACTTT. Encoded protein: CASSQEPVNYNSPLHF.

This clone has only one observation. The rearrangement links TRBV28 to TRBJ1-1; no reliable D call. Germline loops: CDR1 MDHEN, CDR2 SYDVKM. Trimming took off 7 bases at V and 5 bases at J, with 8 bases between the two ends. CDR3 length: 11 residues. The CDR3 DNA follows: TGTGCCAGCAAGAGCGGGACTGAAGCTTTCTTT. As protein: CASKSGTEAFF.

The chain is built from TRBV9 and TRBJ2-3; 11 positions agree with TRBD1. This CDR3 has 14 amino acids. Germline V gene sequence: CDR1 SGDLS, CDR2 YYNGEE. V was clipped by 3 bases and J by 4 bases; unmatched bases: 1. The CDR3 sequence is CASSGTGGADTQYF. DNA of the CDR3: TGTGCCAGCAGCGGGACAGGGGGCGCAGATACGCAGTATTTT.

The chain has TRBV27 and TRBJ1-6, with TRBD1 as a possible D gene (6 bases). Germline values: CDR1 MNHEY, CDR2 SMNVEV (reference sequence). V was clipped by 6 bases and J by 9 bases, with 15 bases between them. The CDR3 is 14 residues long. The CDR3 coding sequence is TGTGCCAGCAGAATCCAGGGGTTACTTTCACCCCTCCACTTT. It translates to CASRIQGLLSPLHF.